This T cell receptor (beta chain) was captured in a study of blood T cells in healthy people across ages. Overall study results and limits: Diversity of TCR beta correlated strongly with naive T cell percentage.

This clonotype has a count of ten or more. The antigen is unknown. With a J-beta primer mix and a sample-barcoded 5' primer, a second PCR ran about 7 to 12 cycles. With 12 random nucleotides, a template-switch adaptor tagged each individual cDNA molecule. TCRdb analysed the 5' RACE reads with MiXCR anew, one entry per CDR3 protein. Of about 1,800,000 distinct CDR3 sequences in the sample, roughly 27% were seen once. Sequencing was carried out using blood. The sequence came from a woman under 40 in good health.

The chain's CDR3 is CSARGNRYEQYF. The CDR3 DNA follows: TGCAGTGCTAGAGGTAACCGCTACGAGCAGTACTTC. The chain recombines TRBV20-1 with TRBJ2-7; D uncertain. Germline CDR1 is DFQATT and CDR2 is SNEGSKA (reference sequence). The CDR3 loop spans 12 amino acids. V was trimmed by 1 base and J by 3 bases, leaving 7 bases between them.